A single sample is the source of the 16 T cell receptor beta chains below, sequenced in a study of control samples from healthy donors and cancer patients (TCRdb year 2020). The library was built by means of the immunoSEQ multiplex PCR assay. TCRdb stores this immuneACCESS table with in-frame sequences only. Part of the clones is absent; in the studies checked, under half of the shortfall reflects unresolved V genes, and no reason is known for the rest. Here the sample has about 160,000 clones; about 94% occur a single time. The top ten hold approximately 8% of the sample. What was sequenced was blood. The receptors here all came from a woman in her thirties or forties in good health.

The rearrangement uses TRBV3-1 (or the pseudogene TRBV3-2) and TRBJ1-4, with 10 bases that match TRBD1. Trimming took 3 bases from V and 5 from J; bases not matched to a gene: 9. The CDR3 totals 17 residues. Germline-derived CDR1 and CDR2 are LGHDT and YNNKEL (reference sequence). The CDR3 region has the DNA TGTGCCAGCAGCCACCTCGGGACAGGGGAGCGGAATGAAAAACTGTTTTTT. The encoded protein is CASSHLGTGERNEKLFF.

This clone was recorded once. The V call is TRBV19, the J call TRBJ2-1; 9 bases align to TRBD2. Germline CDR1 reads LNHDA; CDR2 reads SQIVND (reference sequence). The ends lost 9 bases at V and 6 bases at J; junction bases unmatched: 9. CDR3 length: 14 amino acids. CDR3 nucleotide sequence: TGTGCCAGCACGACTAGCGGATTGAGCAATGAGCAGTTCTTC. As protein: CASTTSGLSNEQFF.

The rearrangement links TRBV7-2 to TRBJ2-3; D is unresolved. V lost 1 base and J 0 bases, leaving 8 bases between the germline ends. This CDR3 spans 15 amino acids. The germline gives CDR1 SGHTA, CDR2 FQGNSA. The DNA of the CDR3 is TGTGCCAGCAGCTTAGAGCCAACTAGCACAGATACGCAGTATTTT. Translated, it gives CASSLEPTSTDTQYF.

The CDR3: CASSPSGGPQETQYF. CDR3 DNA sequence: TGTGCCAGCAGCCCGAGCGGGGGGCCCCAAGAGACCCAGTACTTC. This chain uses TRBV11-2 with TRBJ2-5; 9 bases align to TRBD2. Germline CDR1 and CDR2: SGHAT and FQNNGV. J gave up 1 base and V 5 bases, and 5 bases lay outside the gene matches. The CDR3 sequence is 15 residues long.

V gene TRBV19 combines with J gene TRBJ1-1; 9 bases are a match to TRBD1. Germline lookup yields CDR1 LNHDA and CDR2 SQIVND (reference sequence). After removal of 6 bases from V and 4 bases from J, the junction contained 9 bases not matched to a gene. The CDR3 sequence is 15 residues long. CDR3 in DNA: TGTGCCAGTAGCCCCGGGACAGGGAAGGGCACTGAAGCTTTCTTT. This sequence encodes CASSPGTGKGTEAFF.

The V call is TRBV5-5, the J call TRBJ2-7; D tentatively reads TRBD1 or TRBD2 (5 bases each). Germline V lookup: CDR1 SGHKS, CDR2 YYEKEE (reference sequence). The CDR3 spans 14 residues. Trimming stripped 0 bases from V and 7 bases from J, with 14 bases between. CDR3 sequence reads: CASSLGARGREQYF. CDR3 DNA sequence: TGTGCCAGCAGCTTGGGGGCTCGGGGACGTGAGCAGTACTTC.

This chain uses TRBV7-9 with TRBJ2-3; 7 bases match TRBD1. There are 17 residues in the CDR3. The V and J ends lost 3 bases and 1 base, in that order; junction bases with no gene match: 10. Germline loops: CDR1 SEHNR, CDR2 FQNEAQ (reference sequence). CDR3 in DNA: TGTGCCAGCAGCTTGGGGAGACAGGGAGTGGGCACAGATACGCAGTATTTT. This translates into CASSLGRQGVGTDTQYF.

V is TRBV24-1 and J is TRBJ2-3; 8 bases match TRBD2. CDR1 and CDR2 (germline): KGHDR, SFDVKD. V was pared by 5 bases and J by 8 bases, with 5 bases of the junction left unmatched. The CDR3 consists of 13 residues. Here the CDR3 reads CATSGKAGGTQYF. In DNA form, the CDR3 reads TGTGCCACCAGTGGAAAGGCGGGGGGTACGCAGTATTTT.

The chain is built from TRBV5-8 and TRBJ2-5, with D possibly TRBD1 on 6 matching bases. Trimming left V 4 bases short and J 2 bases short, with 9 bases between. The CDR3 covers 13 residues. The germline gives CDR1 SGHTS, CDR2 YDEGEE. The chain's CDR3 is CASSRDRQETQYF. CDR3 bases: TGTGCCAGCAGCCGAGACAGGCAAGAGACCCAGTACTTC.

The gene calls are TRBV5-3 and TRBJ1-3; D call uncertain. TRBV5-3 is known as an ORF, though its function is uncertain. Trimming stripped 4 bases from V and 3 bases from J, with 11 bases between. There are 14 residues in the CDR3. The CDR3 DNA sequence: TGTGCCAGAAGCCGCGACAAGAATGGAAACACCATATATTTT. This gives the protein CARSRDKNGNTIYF.

The CDR3 here is CASTPRTGRSYEQYF. The CDR3 coding sequence is TGTGCCAGCACCCCCCGGACAGGGCGATCCTACGAGCAGTACTTC. This chain uses TRBV2 with TRBJ2-7, with 8 bases fitting TRBD1. CDR1 SNHLY and CDR2 FYNNEI come from the germline V gene. The CDR3 spans 15 residues. V lost 7 bases, J lost 1 base, and 9 bases stayed unmatched.

The chain carries TRBV11-2 and TRBJ1-2, with TRBD1 matching 8 bases. Germline CDR1 is SGHAT and CDR2 is FQNNGV. This CDR3 is built from 13 residues. Losses at the gene ends were 2 bases for V and 8 bases for J; bases not matched to a gene: 4. The CDR3 region is CASSLQGARGYTF. In nucleotides, the CDR3 is TGTGCCAGCAGCTTACAGGGGGCCCGAGGCTACACCTTC.

The chain joins TRBV6-2 or TRBV6-3 to TRBJ1-1, with D unclear. The CDR3 is made up of 14 amino acids. Looked up from germline, CDR1 is MNHEY and CDR2 is SVGEGT. V dropped 5 bases and J dropped 8 bases, with 18 bases sitting between them. The CDR3 loop is CASSPLRSVREAFF. In DNA form, the CDR3 reads TGTGCCAGCAGTCCACTCCGTTCGGTAAGAGAAGCTTTCTTT.

The chain combines TRBV5-6 with TRBJ2-7; either TRBD1 or TRBD2 may fit D (7 bases each). The V gene's germline CDR1 is SGHDT and CDR2 YYEEEE. This CDR3 has 14 amino acids. Trimming took off 1 base at V and 2 bases at J, with 10 bases between the two ends. Here the CDR3 DNA reads TGTGCCAGCAGCTTGTCAGGGGGGGCCTACGAGCAGTACTTC. Amino acids: CASSLSGGAYEQYF.

The chain joins TRBV7-9 to TRBJ1-2; 8 positions match TRBD1. The CDR3 loop spans 15 amino acids. Germline CDR1 SEHNR, CDR2 FQNEAQ (reference sequence). The V gene end was trimmed by 5 bases and the J gene end by 4 bases; junction bases not matched to a gene: 9. The CDR3: CASSPRTGGGYGYTF. CDR3 in DNA: TGTGCCAGCAGCCCCAGAACAGGGGGAGGCTATGGCTACACCTTC.

This clone was seen once. The chain has TRBV5-1 and TRBJ2-1, with a tentative D call TRBD2 (5 bases). Germline CDR1 and CDR2: SGHRS and YFSETQ. The V end lost 2 bases, the J end lost 6 bases, and 12 bases lay between the germline ends. The CDR3 covers 14 residues. Here the CDR3 DNA reads TGCGCCAGCAGCTTACTAGTTTCGGGCAATGAGCAGTTCTTC. It codes for CASSLLVSGNEQFF.